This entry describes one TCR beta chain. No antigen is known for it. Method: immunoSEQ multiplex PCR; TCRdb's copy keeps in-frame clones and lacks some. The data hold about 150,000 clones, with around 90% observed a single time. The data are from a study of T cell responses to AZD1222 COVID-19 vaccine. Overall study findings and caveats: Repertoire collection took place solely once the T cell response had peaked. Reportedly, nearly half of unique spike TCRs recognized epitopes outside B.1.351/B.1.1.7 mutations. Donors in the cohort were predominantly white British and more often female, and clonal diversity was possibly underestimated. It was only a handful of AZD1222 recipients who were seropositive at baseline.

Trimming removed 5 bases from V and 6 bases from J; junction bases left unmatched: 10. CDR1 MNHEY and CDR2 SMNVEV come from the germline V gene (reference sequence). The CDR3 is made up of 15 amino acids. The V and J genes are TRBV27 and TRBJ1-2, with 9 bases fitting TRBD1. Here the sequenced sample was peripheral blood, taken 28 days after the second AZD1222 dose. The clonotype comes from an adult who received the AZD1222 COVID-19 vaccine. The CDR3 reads CASSALTGGTDGYTF. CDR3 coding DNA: TGTGCCAGCAGTGCCCTGACAGGGGGGACCGATGGCTACACCTTC.